This T cell receptor (beta chain) was profiled in a study of blood T cells in healthy people across ages (dated by TCRdb to the mid-2010s). The study in broad terms: In model experiments, roughly one uniquely barcoded TCR beta cDNA molecule per two T cells was captured by template switching. The study measured age-related changes in TCR beta repertoire diversity using deep sequencing normalized with unique cDNA molecular identifiers. Four age groups were formed from the donors: young (average approximately 15 years), middle-aged (around 41), aged (roughly 59) and long-lived (roughly 81). To avoid experimental bias, donors of different ages were distributed randomly across sequencing lanes. The study analyzed two additional independent replicas of 1 million unique cDNA reads from the same blood draw for two donors, one aged 18 to 29 and one aged 80 or older.

The germline V gene specifies MNHEY as CDR1 and SVGEGT as CDR2. V was cut back by 7 bases and J by 3 bases, leaving a gap of 19 bases between them. The CDR3 runs 15 residues from the cysteine to the phenylalanine. Only the CDR3 DNA stays, 45 bases, in frame from base 1. The donors were roughly 39 Caucasian individuals from Russia, aged about 6 to 100 years, who were systemically healthy. Each donor gave 8 to 10 milliliters of peripheral blood, drawn into EDTA-treated Vacutainer tubes. Ficoll-Paque density-gradient centrifugation was used to isolate PBMCs, with at least 6.5 million obtained per sample. Trizol reagent was used to extract total RNA from the PBMCs, yielding at least 6 micrograms per sample. Naive CD45RAhigh/CD27high T cell percentages were measured by flow cytometry on a PBMC aliquot from every donor. With respect to this clonotype: Its target antigen remains unknown. There are no base qualities to consult, and no much larger clone falls within one base.

Receptor libraries were prepared by 5' RACE. Sequencing relied on an Illumina HiSeq 2500. The second PCR ran for roughly 7 to 11 cycles and used a J-beta primer mix along with a sample-barcoded 5' primer. A unique molecular identifier was introduced onto each TCR beta cDNA molecule by a template-switch 5' adaptor carrying 12 random nucleotides. Each sample yielded at least 3 million CDR3-containing paired-end reads. First-strand cDNA synthesis was performed from all RNA using the Mint cDNA synthesis kit, with priming by a TRBC-specific oligonucleotide. Following uracil-DNA glycosylase treatment, a first 18-cycle PCR with universal primers M1SS and BC2_uni_R was performed on all cDNA. On the authors' methods: For normalization, 1 million high-quality reads, each with a distinct molecular identifier, were randomly selected from each sample. Instead of being binned into consensus sequences, reads that shared molecular identifiers were thrown out. CDR3 identification, clonotype clustering and error correction used MiTCR with a Q25 quality threshold and the strictest error-elimination algorithm. A nonparametric unseen species model with Euler transformation was used to estimate a lower bound on total TCR beta diversity. TCRdb handled the public reads itself, with Q25 trimming in fastp and clone calling in MiXCR, and kept productive beta chains. Duplicate CDR3 protein sequences are folded into a single record with the most common DNA and genes. TCRdb, rather than the study authors, made the V and J calls. In all, the sample holds over 1,200,000 distinct CDR3 sequences, and almost 60% of those were seen once. Jointly, the top ten make up roughly 7% of the sample.

On the study overall, not on this receptor specifically: Bulk unsorted PBMC profiling prevented conclusive comparison of naive and antigen-experienced compartments. As age increased, observed TCR beta diversity per million T cells dropped in a roughly linear way, and a significant reduction was already evident by age roughly 36. Compared with the aged group, the long-lived group had more naive CD4+ T cells, fewer expanded clones and increased TCR diversity, a pattern suggesting age selection. Because donor CMV infection status was unknown, age-related changes in expanded clonotypes were potentially confounded. Total diversity estimates from one million sequenced T cells were considered lower bounds and underestimates. There was a strong correlation between observed TCR beta diversity and the percentage of naive T cells measured by flow cytometry.

The clonotype comes from a young man in good health. The receptor chain draws on TRBV6-2 or TRBV6-3 and TRBJ2-7; the D gene is perhaps TRBD1, from 5 matching bases. The sequenced sample was blood. In nucleotides, the sequence is TGTGCCAGCACCTACCCGCCAGGGATGGTCTACGAGCAGTACTTC. The encoded protein is CASTYPPGMVYEQYF.